Below, 23 T cell receptor beta chains from the same sample are listed, as sequenced in a study of shared clonotypes between healthy human individuals. Libraries were prepared by immunoSEQ multiplex PCR; TCRdb keeps only in-frame clonotypes and omits some of them. The data contain more than 400,000 clones, about 96% of them seen just once; the ten biggest clones take up about 0.064%. Sequencing was carried out using naive CD4+ T cells sorted from blood. Subset specified: CD45RA+ positively selected. These receptors came from a woman in her twenties or thirties in good health.

The V gene is TRBV7-8, the J gene TRBJ2-1; D is ambiguous. The CDR3 spans 11 residues. Trimming took off 1 base at V and 9 bases at J, with 4 bases between the two ends. Germline V gives CDR1 SGHVS, CDR2 FQNEAQ. The CDR3 loop reads CASSLGGEQFF. CDR3 bases: TGTGCCAGCAGCTTAGGGGGTGAGCAGTTCTTC.

The chain links TRBV28 to TRBJ2-2; D might be TRBD2 (6 bases). The germline V and J ends were trimmed by 6 bases and 3 bases, with 11 bases remaining between them. Germline V gene sequence: CDR1 MDHEN, CDR2 SYDVKM. This CDR3 spans 14 amino acids. The CDR3 DNA reads TGTGCCAGCAGCGGGAGTGGGGACACCGGGGAGCTGTTTTTT. Translated, it gives CASSGSGDTGELFF. Filled out from reference TRBV28 and TRBJ2-2, the complete variable domain reads DVKVTQSSRYLVKRTGEKVFLECVQDMDHENMFWYRQDPGLGLRLIYFSYDVKMKEKGDIPEGYSVSREKKERFSLILESASTNQTSMYLCASSGSGDTGELFFGEGSRLTVL.

The chain has TRBV6-1 and TRBJ1-1; D unresolved. Germline assignment: CDR1 MNHNS and CDR2 SASEGT. The CDR3 consists of 14 residues. V gave up 7 bases and J gave up 1 base, with 13 bases separating them. Here the CDR3 reads CASKPSRANTEAFF. CDR3 sequence (DNA): TGTGCCAGCAAACCCAGCCGGGCGAACACTGAAGCTTTCTTT.

As to this clone: Other nucleotide sequences from this sample produce the same CDR3. The V and J genes are TRBV5-1 and TRBJ2-2; D gene uncertain. Germline V lookup: CDR1 SGHRS, CDR2 YFSETQ. Trimming removed 0 bases at V and 1 base at J, with 4 bases between. This CDR3 is built from 14 residues. DNA for the CDR3: TGCGCCAGCAGCTTGGTGCAGAACACCGGGGAGCTGTTTTTT. It is translated as CASSLVQNTGELFF.

The chain joins TRBV18 to TRBJ1-2; D gene unclear. This CDR3 region has 14 residues. CDR1 KGHSH and CDR2 LQKENI come from the germline V gene. V was clipped by 5 bases and J by 3 bases, with 13 bases between them. The CDR3 DNA is TGTGCCAGCTCATCGCCGGGAACTTACTATGGCTACACCTTC. It is translated as CASSSPGTYYGYTF. The variable domain in full, with the rest retrieved from reference TRBV18 and TRBJ1-2, is NAGVMQNPRHLVRRRGQEARLRCSPMKGHSHVYWYRQLPEEGLKFMVYLQKENIIDESGMPKERFSAEFPKEGPSILRIQQVVRGDSAAYFCASSSPGTYYGYTFGSGTRLTVV.

The V call is TRBV5-1, the J call TRBJ2-7, with 7 bases identical to TRBD2. J lost 6 bases, V lost 0 bases, and 3 bases had no gene match. Germline V lookup: CDR1 SGHRS, CDR2 YFSETQ. The length of the CDR3 is 13 residues. The CDR3 nucleotides are TGCGCCAGCAGCTTGGGGGGAGGGGCCGAGCAGTACTTC. It yields the protein CASSLGGGAEQYF.

This chain connects TRBV18 to TRBJ1-1; unclear D gene. CDR3 size: 14 residues. Trimming shortened V by 6 bases and J by 1 base, and 12 bases separated the two germline ends. Germline V gene lookup returns CDR1 KGHSH and CDR2 LQKENI. The CDR3 reads CASSSEAQNTEAFF. Here the CDR3 DNA reads TGTGCCAGCTCCTCGGAGGCCCAGAACACTGAAGCTTTCTTT.

The CDR3 bases are TGTGCCAGCAGTCTATCCCGTCCGGTAGCGCAGTTCTTC. This gives the protein CASSLSRPVAQFF. This rearrangement joins TRBV28 to TRBJ2-1, with D unresolved. With 5 bases removed from V and 12 bases from J, the gap between germline ends came to 17 bases. The germline V gene encodes CDR1 MDHEN and CDR2 SYDVKM. CDR3 length equals 13 residues. The whole variable domain, filled in from reference TRBV28 and TRBJ2-1, reads DVKVTQSSRYLVKRTGEKVFLECVQDMDHENMFWYRQDPGLGLRLIYFSYDVKMKEKGDIPEGYSVSREKKERFSLILESASTNQTSMYLCASSLSRPVAQFFGPGTRLTVL.

This chain uses TRBV10-1 with TRBJ2-5; 10 bases agree with TRBD1. This CDR3 is 16 amino acids long. J lost 3 bases, V lost 5 bases, and 9 bases had no gene match. Germline CDR1 and CDR2: WNHNN and SYGVQD (reference sequence). In DNA, the CDR3 is TGCGCCAGCAGTCCTGGGACAGGGGCAATGAAAGAGACCCAGTACTTC. This codes for CASSPGTGAMKETQYF.

The chain couples TRBV28 to TRBJ1-1; 7 nucleotides align to TRBD1. With 10 bases clipped from V and 5 bases from J, the junction kept 4 bases outside the gene matches. Germline V gives CDR1 MDHEN, CDR2 SYDVKM. CDR3 length: 11 residues. In DNA, the CDR3 is TGTGCCACCACAGGGGTTACTGAAGCTTTCTTT. This sequence encodes CATTGVTEAFF.

The chain is built from TRBV29-1 and TRBJ2-7, with 10 bases fitting TRBD2. This CDR3 comprises 13 residues. In germline, CDR1 is SQVTM, CDR2 ANQGSEA. V gave up 7 bases and J gave up 4 bases; unmatched junction bases: 7. The CDR3 DNA sequence: TGCAGCGCCGCCCTAGCGGGAGTTTACGAGCAGTACTTC. Translating gives CSAALAGVYEQYF.

This chain uses TRBV19 with TRBJ2-3, with 9 bases that match TRBD2. The germline gives CDR1 LNHDA, CDR2 SQIVND (reference sequence). The V segment lost 1 base and the J segment 6 bases; nucleotides outside the gene matches: 5. This CDR3 has 15 residues. CDR3 in amino acids: CASSIGAGGPDTQYF. The CDR3 coding sequence is TGTGCCAGTAGTATAGGGGCGGGAGGGCCGGATACGCAGTATTTT.

The chain is built from TRBV30 and TRBJ2-7; TRBD1 might be the D (5 bases). The CDR3 consists of 14 residues. Trimming cost V 4 bases and J 4 bases, with 17 bases left between them. Per germline, CDR1 GTSNPN and CDR2 SVGIG (reference sequence). The CDR3 is CAWKAYWTSYEQYF. DNA of the CDR3: TGTGCCTGGAAGGCCTACTGGACATCGTACGAGCAGTACTTC.

The chain is built from TRBV7-2 and TRBJ2-7; D ambiguous. Trimming took 1 base from V and 1 from J, leaving 11 bases between them. The germline V gene has CDR1 SGHTA and CDR2 FQGNSA. This CDR3 region has 15 residues. For the CDR3, the DNA is TGTGCCAGCAGCTTAGTCCAGCCCAAGTCCTACGAGCAGTACTTC. The encoded protein is CASSLVQPKSYEQYF.

V usage is TRBV9 and J usage is TRBJ2-1; D unresolved. The CDR3 is made up of 13 amino acids. Germline V lookup: CDR1 SGDLS, CDR2 YYNGEE. V lost 2 bases to trimming and J lost 3 bases, with 6 bases between them. The DNA for the CDR3 is TGTGCCAGCAGCGTTTACAACTACAATGAGCAGTTCTTC. This translates into CASSVYNYNEQFF. Together with reference TRBV9 and TRBJ2-1, the CDR3 gives the full variable domain: DSGVTQTPKHLITATGQRVTLRCSPRSGDLSVYWYQQSLDQGLQFLIQYYNGEERAKGNILERFSAQQFPDLHSELNLSSLELGDSALYFCASSVYNYNEQFFGPGTRLTVL.

V and J are TRBV19 and TRBJ2-3; D call uncertain. The CDR3 is made up of 13 amino acids. Germline loops: CDR1 LNHDA, CDR2 SQIVND (reference sequence). Trimming shortened V by 4 bases and J by 7 bases, and 12 bases separated the two germline ends. This CDR3 is CASSTPPSNTQYF. CDR3 nucleotide sequence: TGTGCCAGTAGTACCCCCCCCTCTAATACGCAGTATTTT.

CDR3 protein: CATSRGQISNQPQHF. CDR3 sequence (DNA): TGTGCCACCAGCAGAGGACAGATTAGCAATCAGCCCCAGCATTTT. The chain couples TRBV15 to TRBJ1-5; TRBD1 might be the D (5 bases). Germline-derived CDR1 and CDR2 are LNHNV and YYDKDF (reference sequence). V lost 1 base and J 0 bases, leaving 7 bases between the germline ends. The CDR3 totals 15 residues.

The chain links TRBV6-5 to TRBJ2-7, with 8 bases lining up with TRBD2. The CDR3 sequence is 16 residues long. Germline trimming cut 0 bases from V and 4 bases from J; bases unmatched to any gene: 8. Per germline, CDR1 MNHEY and CDR2 SVGAGI. CDR3 amino acids: CASSYSRSSGSYEQYF. CDR3 nucleotide sequence: TGTGCCAGCAGTTACTCGCGATCGAGCGGGAGTTACGAGCAGTACTTC.

This clone occurred a few times. The CDR3 DNA reads as TGTGCCAGCAGCCCCCTACACACAGGTCCCAATGAGCAGTTCTTC. Its protein is CASSPLHTGPNEQFF. The V gene is TRBV7-8, the J gene TRBJ2-1; D is perhaps TRBD1 (5 bases). Trimming took 5 bases from V and 6 from J, leaving 17 bases between them. CDR3 length: 15 amino acids. The germline gives CDR1 SGHVS, CDR2 FQNEAQ.

This chain links TRBV13 with TRBJ2-7, with TRBD1 identical over 7 bases. The CDR3 has 15 residues. Germline loops: CDR1 PRHDT, CDR2 FYEKMQ (reference sequence). The J segment lost 5 bases and the V segment lost 4 bases, leaving 11 bases of the junction unmatched. DNA of the CDR3: TGTGCCAGCAGCTCCCTCGAGACAGGGATGAACGAGCAGTACTTC. Protein sequence: CASSSLETGMNEQYF. Supplemented by reference TRBV13 and TRBJ2-7, the full variable domain reads AAGVIQSPRHLIKEKRETATLKCYPIPRHDTVYWYQQGPGQDPQFLISFYEKMQSDKGSIPDRFSAQQFSDYHSELNMSSLELGDSALYFCASSSLETGMNEQYFGPGTRLTVT.

The chain combines TRBV5-1 with TRBJ2-1; D not certain. Germline V CDR1 and CDR2: SGHRS, YFSETQ. CDR3 length: 13 amino acids. The ends were cut back, 0 bases at V and 7 bases at J, with 8 bases in the middle. CDR3 sequence (DNA): TGCGCCAGCAGCTTGGGACACAATAATGAGCAGTTCTTC. It specifies CASSLGHNNEQFF.

The chain combines TRBV5-1 with TRBJ2-1; 9 positions match TRBD1. Germline V gene lookup returns CDR1 SGHRS and CDR2 YFSETQ. The CDR3 runs to 15 residues. V trimming: 7 bases; J trimming: 7 bases; junction bases outside the gene matches: 12. For the CDR3, the DNA is TGCGCCAGCGCCCCCACGGGACAGGGTTTGAATGAGCAGTTCTTC. It specifies CASAPTGQGLNEQFF.

V gene TRBV7-9 combines with J gene TRBJ1-1; unclear D gene. Trimming stripped 1 base from V and 4 bases from J, with 10 bases between. CDR3 size: 14 residues. Germline-derived CDR1 and CDR2 are SEHNR and FQNEAQ (reference sequence). The chain's CDR3 is CASSLVGKGTEAFF. For the CDR3, the DNA is TGTGCCAGCAGCTTAGTGGGGAAGGGCACTGAAGCTTTCTTT. Drawing the rest from reference TRBV7-9 and TRBJ1-1, the complete variable domain is DTGVSQNPRHKITKRGQNVTFRCDPISEHNRLYWYRQTLGQGPEFLTYFQNEAQLEKSRLLSDRFSAERPKGSFSTLEIQRTEQGDSAMYLCASSLVGKGTEAFFGQGTRLTVV.